This T cell receptor (beta chain) was recovered during a study of blood T cell repertoires in COVID-19 (dated by TCRdb to the early 2020s). Background on the whole study: The collaborator samples originated in the United States, Italy and Spain and spanned the acute and convalescent phases of COVID-19. The material from the prospective study consisted of cDNA or gDNA derived from T cells, B-cell-depleted T cells, or PBMCs. The dataset comprised deeply sampled blood TCRbeta repertoires from subjects exposed to, actively infected with, or recovered from COVID-19. The repertoires were made available in a free public database intended to serve as a resource for research on the immune response to SARS-CoV-2. The samples were drawn from the first 160 participants of the ongoing ImmuneRACE study and from roughly 1,300 subjects provided by 6 global collaborators. The sample metadata nearly always contained a de-identified subject ID, COVID-19 status, age in years and sex. HLA class I and class II types, where available, came from metadata supplied by the sample provider rather than from assay-based typing.

Enrolling through a virtual design, the prospective study's participants ranged in age from roughly 18 to 95 years and lived across 24 United States geographic areas. In the prospective study, participants were assigned to cohorts based on the clinical history participants reported in a screening survey and a study questionnaire. In the prospective study, mobile phlebotomists collected whole blood, serum and a nasopharyngeal or oropharyngeal swab from each participant. Over a roughly 2-month period, participants in the prospective study had the option of providing additional blood draws and questionnaires. Before DNA extraction, prospective study blood samples were shipped either frozen or at room temperature. TCRbeta CDR3 regions were amplified from genomic DNA by means of the immunoSEQ Assay, a bias-controlled multiplex PCR. Per the authors' processing: Nucleated cell counts per sample were estimated from amplification of reference gene primers within the assay. To quantify the absolute abundance of each unique TCRbeta CDR3 rearrangement, sequence reads were collapsed and filtered. For each sample, productive Simpson clonality was calculated by taking the square root of Simpson's diversity index across productive rearrangements. Here the immuneACCESS table is served through TCRdb, limited to in-frame sequences with V and J called. Missing clones are a known gap in these copies; in checked studies unresolved V genes cover under half, and the rest lacks a known reason. V and J calls and clone size are given by that table; D and trimming were obtained from the DNA. This sample comprises 250,000 to 300,000 clones, under 95% of them detected only once. The ten largest clones take up 2.3% of the sample.

The CDR3 numbers 14 residues from cysteine through phenylalanine. Only the CDR3 part of the read is kept: 42 bases, read in frame from the first base. The germline V gene provides CDR1 MDHEN and CDR2 SYDVKM. Trimming removed 7 bases from V and 1 base from J, leaving 13 bases between the germline ends. In regard to this clone: The target of this receptor is not known. Per-base quality was not reported, and no clone a single base away is much larger than it.

Study-level results and caveats: Clinical and demographic metadata were provided uncurated, with the amount varying by source and participant.

The TCR originated in a middle-aged woman with acute COVID-19. Sequenced material: PBMCs or T cells enriched from blood (not recorded which). This chain is built from TRBV28 and TRBJ1-1, with a tentative D gene TRBD1 over 5 matching bases. The nucleotide sequence reads TGTGCCAGCAAAGGAGGGGCTAAGAACACTGAAGCTTTCTTT. Its protein product is CASKGGAKNTEAFF.